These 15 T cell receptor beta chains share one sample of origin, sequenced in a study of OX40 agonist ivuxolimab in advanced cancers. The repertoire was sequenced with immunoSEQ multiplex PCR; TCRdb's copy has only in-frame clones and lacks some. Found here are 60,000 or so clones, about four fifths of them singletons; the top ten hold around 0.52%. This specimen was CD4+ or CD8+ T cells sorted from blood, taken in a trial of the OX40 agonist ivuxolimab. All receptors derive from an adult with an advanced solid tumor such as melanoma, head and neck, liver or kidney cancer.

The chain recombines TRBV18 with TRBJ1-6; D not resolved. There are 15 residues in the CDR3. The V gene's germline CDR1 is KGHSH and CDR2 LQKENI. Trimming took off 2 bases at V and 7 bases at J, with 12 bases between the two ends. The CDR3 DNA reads TGTGCCAGCTCACCAAGTCCCAGGAAAAATTCACCCCTCCACTTT. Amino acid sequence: CASSPSPRKNSPLHF.

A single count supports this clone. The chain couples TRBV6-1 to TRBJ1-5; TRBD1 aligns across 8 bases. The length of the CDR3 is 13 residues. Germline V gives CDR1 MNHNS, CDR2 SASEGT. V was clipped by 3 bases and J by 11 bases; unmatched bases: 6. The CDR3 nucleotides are TGTGCCAGCAGTGAGGACAGGGAGGGGGCCCAGCATTTT. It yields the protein CASSEDREGAQHF.

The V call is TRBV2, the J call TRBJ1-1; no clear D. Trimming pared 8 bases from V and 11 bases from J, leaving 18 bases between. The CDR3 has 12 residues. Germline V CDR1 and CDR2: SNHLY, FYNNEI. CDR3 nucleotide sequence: TGTGCCAGCTCACCTTTTGTGGCGGTCGCTTTCTTT. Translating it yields CASSPFVAVAFF.

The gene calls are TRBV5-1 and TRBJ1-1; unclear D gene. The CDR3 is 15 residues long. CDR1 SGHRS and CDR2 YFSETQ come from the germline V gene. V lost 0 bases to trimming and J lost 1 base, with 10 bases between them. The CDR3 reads CASSLAASSNTEAFF. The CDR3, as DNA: TGCGCCAGCAGCTTGGCGGCCAGCTCGAACACTGAAGCTTTCTTT.

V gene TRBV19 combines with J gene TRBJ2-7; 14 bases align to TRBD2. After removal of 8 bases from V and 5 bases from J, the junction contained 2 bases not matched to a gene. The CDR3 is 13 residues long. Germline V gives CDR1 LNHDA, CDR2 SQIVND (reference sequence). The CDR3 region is CASSGLAGDEQYF. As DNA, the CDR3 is TGTGCCAGTTCGGGACTAGCGGGAGACGAGCAGTACTTC.

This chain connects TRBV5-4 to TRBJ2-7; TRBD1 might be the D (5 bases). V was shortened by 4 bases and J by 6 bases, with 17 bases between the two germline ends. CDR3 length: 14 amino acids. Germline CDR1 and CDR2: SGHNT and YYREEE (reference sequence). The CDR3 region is CASSPDPGRAEQYF. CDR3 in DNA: TGTGCCAGCAGCCCCGACCCGGGCAGGGCCGAGCAGTACTTC.

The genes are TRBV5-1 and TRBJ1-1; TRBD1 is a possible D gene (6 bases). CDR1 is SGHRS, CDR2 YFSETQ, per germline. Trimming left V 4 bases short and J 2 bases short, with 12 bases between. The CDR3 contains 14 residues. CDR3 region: CASSPSDRNTEAFF. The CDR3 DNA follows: TGCGCCAGCAGCCCCTCGGACAGAAACACTGAAGCTTTCTTT.

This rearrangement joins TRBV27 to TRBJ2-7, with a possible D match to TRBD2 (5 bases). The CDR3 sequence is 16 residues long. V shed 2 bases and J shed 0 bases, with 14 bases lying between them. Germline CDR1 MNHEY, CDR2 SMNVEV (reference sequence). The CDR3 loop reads CASSLPQTTGSYEQYF. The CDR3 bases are TGTGCCAGCAGTTTACCCCAGACTACGGGCTCCTACGAGCAGTACTTC.

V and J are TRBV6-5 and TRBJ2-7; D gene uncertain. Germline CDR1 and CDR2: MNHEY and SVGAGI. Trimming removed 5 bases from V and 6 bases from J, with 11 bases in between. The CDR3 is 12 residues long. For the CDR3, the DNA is TGTGCCAGCAGTCCAATCGCCGGCGAGCAGTACTTC. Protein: CASSPIAGEQYF.

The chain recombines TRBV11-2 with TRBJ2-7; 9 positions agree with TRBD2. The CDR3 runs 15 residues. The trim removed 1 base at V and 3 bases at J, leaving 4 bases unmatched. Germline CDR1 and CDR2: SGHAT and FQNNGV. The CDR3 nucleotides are TGTGCCAGCAGCTTAGGGGCGGGAGGGTTCTACGAGCAGTACTTC. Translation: CASSLGAGGFYEQYF.

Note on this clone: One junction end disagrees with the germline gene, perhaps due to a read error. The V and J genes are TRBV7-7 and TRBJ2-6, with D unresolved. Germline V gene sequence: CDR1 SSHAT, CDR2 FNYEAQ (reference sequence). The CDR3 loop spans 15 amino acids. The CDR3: CASSRELGGANVLTF. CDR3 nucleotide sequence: TGTGCTAGCAGCAGAGAATTGGGCGGGGCCAACGTCCTGACTTTC.

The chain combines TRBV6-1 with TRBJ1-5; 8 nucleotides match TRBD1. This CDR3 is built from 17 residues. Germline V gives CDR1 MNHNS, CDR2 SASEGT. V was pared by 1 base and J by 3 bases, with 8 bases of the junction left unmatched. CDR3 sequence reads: CASSEVEQGVDNQPQHF. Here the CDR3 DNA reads TGTGCCAGCAGTGAAGTAGAACAGGGGGTCGACAATCAGCCCCAGCATTTT.

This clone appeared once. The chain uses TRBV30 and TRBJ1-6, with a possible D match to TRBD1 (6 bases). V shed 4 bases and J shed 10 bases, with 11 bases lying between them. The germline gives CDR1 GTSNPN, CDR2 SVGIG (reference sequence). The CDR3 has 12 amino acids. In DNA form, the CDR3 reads TGTGCCTGGAACAGGGACGACTCACCCCTCCACTTT. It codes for CAWNRDDSPLHF.

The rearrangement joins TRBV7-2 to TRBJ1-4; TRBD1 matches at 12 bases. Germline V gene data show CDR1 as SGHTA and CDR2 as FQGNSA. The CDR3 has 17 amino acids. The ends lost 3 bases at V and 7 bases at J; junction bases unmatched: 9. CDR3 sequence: CASSLGQGAELGEKLFF. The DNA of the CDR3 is TGTGCCAGCAGCTTGGGACAGGGGGCTGAGCTCGGTGAAAAACTGTTTTTT.

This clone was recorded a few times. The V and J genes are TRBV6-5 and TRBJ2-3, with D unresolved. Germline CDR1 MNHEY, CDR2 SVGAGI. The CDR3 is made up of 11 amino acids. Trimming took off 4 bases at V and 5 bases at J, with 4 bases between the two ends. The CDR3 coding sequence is TGTGCCAGCAGTTTTGTAGATACGCAGTATTTT. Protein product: CASSFVDTQYF.